These T cell receptor beta chains were read from a single sample in a study of T cells after yellow fever vaccination. TCRdb processed the 5' RACE reads anew with MiXCR; each CDR3 protein has one entry. The repertoire holds under 500,000 distinct CDR3 sequences, 18% seen once, with 15% to 20% in the top ten. The sequencing used PBMCs, collected before the yellow fever booster vaccination. The receptors originated from a man aged 18 to 35 who received the YFV17D yellow fever vaccine. Each CDR3 is given with its conserved first and last residue. Fields, in order: CDR3 length, V gene, CDR3 protein.

>15|TRBV11-2
CASRPPGLAPGELFF
>13|TRBV19
CASSNAGAYEQYF
>17|TRBV7-3
CASSLGSRGSSYNEQFF
>15|TRBV5-4
CASSRVGGANTEAFF
>15|TRBV6-5
CASSPPRVPAYEQYF
>13|TRBV20-1
CSARDRMGEKLFF
>15|TRBV15
CATNSLGGSSYGYTF
>15|TRBV7-9
CASSPYSGTSGEGFF
>16|TRBV12-3/TRBV12-4
CASRRLAGGLQETQYF
>16|TRBV4-1
CASSQGIQGWRETQYF
>18|TRBV19
CASLSRGTGRRLNYGYTF
>16|TRBV7-6
CASSLRPGTSIGELFF
>15|TRBV20-1
CSARDPQVSNQPQHF
>14|TRBV20-1
CSARRPGVQETQYF
>15|TRBV7-2
CASSLAGTRPNIQYF
>17|TRBV5-5
CASSFLDAHKGANVLTF
>14|TRBV2
CASRGTMSTDTQYF
>13|TRBV5-6
CASSDSVYNEQFF
>14|TRBV28
CASSPLSRAYEQYF
>16|TRBV5-1
CASSASGPGYTGELFF
>13|TRBV27
CASREGGVGELFF
>16|TRBV10-3
CAISEGTGGSGNTIYF
>15|TRBV12-3/TRBV12-4
CASSLALLGQHGYTF
>13|TRBV20-1
CSAPYRGSYEQYF
>14|TRBV7-2
CASSPDRAVYEQYF
>14|TRBV7-6
CASSATGTHYGYTF
>14|TRBV3-1
CASSQNSNSEKLFF
>15|TRBV6-2/TRBV6-3
CASKGQEGWHTEAFF
>11|TRBV7-2
CASSLDGAQYF
>13|TRBV6-5
CASSYTRLIGYTF
>14|TRBV12-3/TRBV12-4
CASSFFQGVQPQHF
>14|TRBV20-1
CSARRRREVEKLFF
>13|TRBV20-1
CSAPSGGAGELFF
>16|TRBV10-3
CAISERTGGTPHGYTF
>15|TRBV6-5
CASSYSEGPGTEAFF
>15|TRBV6-5
CASSRSGGRPDTQYF
>14|TRBV9
CASSVEAGYGEQYF
>14|TRBV5-1
CASSPSGVYYEQYF
>12|TRBV12-3/TRBV12-4
CASSLGAVTQYF
>12|TRBV12-3/TRBV12-4
CASGTALGPQHF
>14|TRBV7-2
CASSFWQGDEKLFF
>15|TRBV20-1
CSASGSVVSGNTIYF
>14|TRBV5-1
CASSPLSGITEAFF
>16|TRBV7-3
CASSLTTGVYTGELFF
>15|TRBV7-2
CASISVAGTNNEQFF
>14|TRBV6-2/TRBV6-3
CASSYDRGGETQYF
>12|TRBV5-4
CASSWDNTEAFF
>14|TRBV10-3
CAISETVHERGYTF
>12|TRBV5-1
CASSVTAETQYF